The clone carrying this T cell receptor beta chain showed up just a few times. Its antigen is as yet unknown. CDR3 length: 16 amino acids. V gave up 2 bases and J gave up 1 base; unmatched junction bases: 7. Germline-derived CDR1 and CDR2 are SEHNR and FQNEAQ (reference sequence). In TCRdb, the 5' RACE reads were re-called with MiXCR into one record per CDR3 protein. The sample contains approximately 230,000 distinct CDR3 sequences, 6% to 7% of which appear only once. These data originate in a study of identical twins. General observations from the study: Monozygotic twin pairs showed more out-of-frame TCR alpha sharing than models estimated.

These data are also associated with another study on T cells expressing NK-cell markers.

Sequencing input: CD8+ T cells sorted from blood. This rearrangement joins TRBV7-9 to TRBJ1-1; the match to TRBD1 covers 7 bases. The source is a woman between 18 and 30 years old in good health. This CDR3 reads CASSLPKGQPNTEAFF. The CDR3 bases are TGTGCCAGCAGCTTACCCAAGGGACAGCCGAACACTGAAGCTTTCTTT. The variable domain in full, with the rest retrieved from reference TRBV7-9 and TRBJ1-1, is DTGVSQNPRHKITKRGQNVTFRCDPISEHNRLYWYRQTLGQGPEFLTYFQNEAQLEKSRLLSDRFSAERPKGSFSTLEIQRTEQGDSAMYLCASSLPKGQPNTEAFFGQGTRLTVV.